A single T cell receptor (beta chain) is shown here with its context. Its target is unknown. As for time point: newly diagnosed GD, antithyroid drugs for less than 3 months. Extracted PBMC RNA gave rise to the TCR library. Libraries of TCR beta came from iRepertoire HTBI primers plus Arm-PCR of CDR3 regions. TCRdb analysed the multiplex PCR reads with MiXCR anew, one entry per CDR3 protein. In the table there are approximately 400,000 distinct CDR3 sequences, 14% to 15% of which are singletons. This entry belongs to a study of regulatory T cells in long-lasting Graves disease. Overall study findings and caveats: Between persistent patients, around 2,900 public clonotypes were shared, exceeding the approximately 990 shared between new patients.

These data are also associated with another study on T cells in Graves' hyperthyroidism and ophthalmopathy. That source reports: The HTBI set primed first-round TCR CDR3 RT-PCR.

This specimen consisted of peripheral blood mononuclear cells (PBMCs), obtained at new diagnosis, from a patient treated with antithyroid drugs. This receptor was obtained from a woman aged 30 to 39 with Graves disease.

CDR3 nucleotide sequence: TGTGCCAGCAGCCAAGTTTCCTTTTCCCCTACCTACGAGCAGTACTTC. This encodes CASSQVSFSPTYEQYF. The rearrangement uses TRBV4-2 and TRBJ2-7, with D unresolved. The CDR3 runs 16 residues. Germline V lookup: CDR1 LGHNA, CDR2 YNFKEQ. The V gene lost 1 base and the J gene lost 2 bases, with 15 bases spanning the gap.